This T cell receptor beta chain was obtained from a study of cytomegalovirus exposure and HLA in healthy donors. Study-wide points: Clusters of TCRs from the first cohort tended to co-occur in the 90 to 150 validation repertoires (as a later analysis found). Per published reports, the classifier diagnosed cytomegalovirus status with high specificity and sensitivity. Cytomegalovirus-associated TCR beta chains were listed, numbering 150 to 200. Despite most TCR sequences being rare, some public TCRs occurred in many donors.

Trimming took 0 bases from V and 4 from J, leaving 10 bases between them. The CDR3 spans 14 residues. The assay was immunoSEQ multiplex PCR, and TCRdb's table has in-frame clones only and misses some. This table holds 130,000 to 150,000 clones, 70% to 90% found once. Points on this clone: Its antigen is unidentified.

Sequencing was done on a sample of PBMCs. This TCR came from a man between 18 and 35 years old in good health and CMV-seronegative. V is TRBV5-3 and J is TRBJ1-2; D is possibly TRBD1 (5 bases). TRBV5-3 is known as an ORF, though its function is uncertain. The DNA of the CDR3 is TGTGCCAGAAGCTTGGTATCCGGGGGCTATGGCTACACCTTC. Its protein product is CARSLVSGGYGYTF.